These T cell receptor beta chains were read from a single sample in a study of regulatory T cells in long-lasting Graves disease. One entry per CDR3 protein results from TCRdb running MiXCR on the multiplex PCR reads. The repertoire consists of roughly 400,000 distinct CDR3 sequences, with over 15% occurring once and the leading ten covering 20% to 25%. In addition, the sample was reused for a study of T cells in Graves' hyperthyroidism and ophthalmopathy.

Sequences were derived from peripheral blood mononuclear cells (PBMCs), sampled at new diagnosis, from a patient treated with antithyroid drugs. These receptors originate from a woman younger than 30 with Graves disease. CDR3s include the opening cysteine and the closing phenylalanine or tryptophan. A D gene is named only where the DNA matches it firmly. The size entry is marked missing in some rows and otherwise reads once, few, many or a size class.

DNA,CDR3,V,J,size,D
TGTGCCAGCAGCTATGCAGGGGGCACAGATACGCAGTATTTT,CASSYAGGTDTQYF,TRBV7-9,TRBJ2-3,many,-
TGTGCCTGGAATACCGGGACAGGGATCACTGAAGCTTTCTTT,CAWNTGTGITEAFF,TRBV30,TRBJ1-1,many,TRBD1
TGTGCCAGCAGCGTAGCAGGGACTCCTACCGGGGAGCTGTTTTTT,CASSVAGTPTGELFF,TRBV9,TRBJ2-2,-,-
TGTGCCAGCAGCTTAGTCCCGGGACATCAGAATTCACCCCTCCACTTT,CASSLVPGHQNSPLHF,TRBV11-2,TRBJ1-6,few,-
TGTGCCAGCAGCCTCCTAGAGGGTCCTTTTGGCTACACCTTC,CASSLLEGPFGYTF,TRBV12-3/TRBV12-4,TRBJ1-2,few,-
TGTGCCAGCAGTCCCCAGGGGATCTTCTACGAGCAGTACTTC,CASSPQGIFYEQYF,TRBV27,TRBJ2-7,many,-
TGCAGTGTGAAGTCAGGCCCTAGCACAGATACGCAGTATTTT,CSVKSGPSTDTQYF,TRBV20-1,TRBJ2-3,many,-
TGTGCCAGCACCTGGGACAGACCCTCCTACGAGCAGTACTTC,CASTWDRPSYEQYF,TRBV11-2,TRBJ2-7,many,TRBD1
TGTGCCAGCAGAGAGACAGGGGGCCAAGAGACCCAGTACTTC,CASRETGGQETQYF,TRBV2,TRBJ2-5,once,TRBD1
TGCAGTGCTAGAGATTGGCTAGCGGGACTCAATGAGCAGTTCTTC,CSARDWLAGLNEQFF,TRBV20-1,TRBJ2-1,many,TRBD2
TGCGTCAGCAGCTTCGGTGACAGCTCCTACGAGCAGTACTTC,CVSSFGDSSYEQYF,TRBV5-1,TRBJ2-7,-,-
TGTGCCATCAGTGGAGGCCTAGCGGGACACACAGATACGCAGTATTTT,CAISGGLAGHTDTQYF,TRBV10-3,TRBJ2-3,many,TRBD2
TGTGCCTGGACTACAGGAGACGGACCCGGGGAGCTGTTTTTT,CAWTTGDGPGELFF,TRBV30,TRBJ2-2,many,-
TGTGCCAGCAGCCCACTTCGAATAACCGGGACGAATTCGCCGGGAGCAAAGAATGAGCAGTTCTTC,CASSPLRITGTNSPGAKNEQFF,TRBV7-9,TRBJ2-1,-,-
TGTGCCAGCAGCTCCAGGGTCACTGAAGCTTTCTTT,CASSSRVTEAFF,TRBV13,TRBJ1-1,many,-
TGTGCCAGCAGCTACAGGGGGCAAAACTATGGCTACACCTTC,CASSYRGQNYGYTF,TRBV3-1,TRBJ1-2,many,TRBD1
TGTGCCAGCAGTTACAGAGGGGGCTACACCTTC,CASSYRGGYTF,TRBV6-5,TRBJ1-2,many,-
TGTGCCAGCTCACCAGGGACGACAGGTCTGATATACGAGCAGTACTTC,CASSPGTTGLIYEQYF,TRBV18,TRBJ2-7,many,-
TGTGCCAGCAGCCAAGACAGGGGGCCCTCACCCCTCCACTTT,CASSQDRGPSPLHF,TRBV14,TRBJ1-6,few,TRBD1
TGCAGCGTTGAAGGTGGGGGCCACGATCGCACAGATACGCAGTATTTT,CSVEGGGHDRTDTQYF,TRBV29-1,TRBJ2-3,many,-
TGTGCCAGCAGTTACGAGACAGGGGGCGCGAACACTGAAGCTTTCTTT,CASSYETGGANTEAFF,TRBV6-9,TRBJ1-1,many,TRBD1
TGTGCCAGCACCCCAGGGAGGACCCATACTAATTCACCCCTCCACTTT,CASTPGRTHTNSPLHF,TRBV6-1,TRBJ1-6,many,-
TGTGCCAGCAGTCAAAGGGACAGGGGATGGGATGAAAAACTGTTTTTT,CASSQRDRGWDEKLFF,TRBV28,TRBJ1-4,many,TRBD1
TGTGCCAGCAGTTCCCCCATGGGGGGCCGGGGGGCCAACGTCCTGACTTTC,CASSSPMGGRGANVLTF,TRBV12-3/TRBV12-4,TRBJ2-6,few,-
TGTGCCTGGGTAATGAAGGCTGGACACCCCTATGGCTACACCTTC,CAWVMKAGHPYGYTF,TRBV30,TRBJ1-2,many,-
TGCGCCAGCAGCTTGGCCTTTCGGGGGATCAATGAGCAGTTCTTC,CASSLAFRGINEQFF,TRBV5-1,TRBJ2-1,-,-
TGTGCCACCCAACCCCCTTCCACAGATACGCAGTATTTT,CATQPPSTDTQYF,TRBV10-3,TRBJ2-3,-,-
TGTGCCACCAGAGGGGGGGGGGTATCCTACGAGCAGTACTTC,CATRGGGVSYEQYF,TRBV15,TRBJ2-7,few,-
TGTGCCAGCAGTTTTTTGGCGGGAGGTTTAACCTACAATGAGCAGTTCTTC,CASSFLAGGLTYNEQFF,TRBV27,TRBJ2-1,-,TRBD2
TGTGCCAGTATAAGGCAACAGAACACTGAAGCTTTCTTT,CASIRQQNTEAFF,TRBV19,TRBJ1-1,-,-
TGCAGCGTTGTCGCCCAGAACGCCTACAATGAGCAGTTCTTC,CSVVAQNAYNEQFF,TRBV29-1,TRBJ2-1,many,-
TGTGCCACCTTTAAATACGGTAACTACAATGAGCAGTTCTTC,CATFKYGNYNEQFF,TRBV6-1,TRBJ2-1,few,-
TGTGCCAGCAGCTTAATCTGGCGGGGGGAGCTGTTTTTT,CASSLIWRGELFF,TRBV7-3,TRBJ2-2,few,-
TGTGCCAGCAGCCTCAGACAGGGGGCTGGAAACACCATATATTTT,CASSLRQGAGNTIYF,TRBV7-9,TRBJ1-3,-,TRBD1
TGTGCCAGCAAAGAGGTGGGCTCTACCCTTGAAGCTTTCTTT,CASKEVGSTLEAFF,TRBV2,TRBJ1-1,many,-
TGTGCCAGCAGCTTAATCTCCTCGTTCCGGGAGGTCTCTGGAAACACCATATATTTT,CASSLISSFREVSGNTIYF,TRBV7-2,TRBJ1-3,-,-
TGTGCCAGCAGAGTACAGGGGGCGCTACCAGATACGCAGTATTTT,CASRVQGALPDTQYF,TRBV28,TRBJ2-3,many,TRBD1
TGTGCCAGCAGTTTTCGGGACAATGAGCAGTTCTTC,CASSFRDNEQFF,TRBV28,TRBJ2-1,many,-
TGTGCCAGCAGCTTCACCGGGACAGCTTCCTACGAGCAGTACTTC,CASSFTGTASYEQYF,TRBV12-3/TRBV12-4,TRBJ2-7,many,TRBD1
TGTGCCAGCAGCTCCGGACAGGGAGTCTACAATGAGCAGTTCTTC,CASSSGQGVYNEQFF,TRBV7-9,TRBJ2-1,-,TRBD1
TGTGCCAGCAGCAGACAGGGTTACTATGGCTACACCTTC,CASSRQGYYGYTF,TRBV12-3/TRBV12-4,TRBJ1-2,many,TRBD1
TGTGCCAGCAGCTTAGAAGGGTTCGCGGGAGGGATCGAGCAGTACTTC,CASSLEGFAGGIEQYF,TRBV7-2,TRBJ2-7,many,TRBD2
TGTGCCAGCAGCCAAACAGGGAATGGCTACACCTTC,CASSQTGNGYTF,TRBV3-2,TRBJ1-2,many,-
TGTGCCAGCAGCCATAGCTCCTACAATGAGCAGTTCTTC,CASSHSSYNEQFF,TRBV7-9,TRBJ2-1,many,-
TGTGCCAGCCGGGGGAGCTCCTACAATGAGCAGTTCTTC,CASRGSSYNEQFF,TRBV28,TRBJ2-1,many,-
TGTGCCAGCAGCTTCCCCGGACTAGCGGTCCACGAGCAGTACTTC,CASSFPGLAVHEQYF,TRBV6-1,TRBJ2-7,-,TRBD2
TGTGCCAGTAGGGACATTTATGGCTACACCTTC,CASRDIYGYTF,TRBV18,TRBJ1-2,few,-
TGTGCCAGCAGCTCACTAGCGGGAGCTGTCACCGGGGAGCTGTTTTTT,CASSSLAGAVTGELFF,TRBV7-9,TRBJ2-2,once,TRBD2
TGTGCCAGCAGCGTAGGAGGGAGAGCCTACGAGCAGTACTTC,CASSVGGRAYEQYF,TRBV9,TRBJ2-7,-,-
TGTGCCAGCAGCTCCCTCTACGGGACAGAAGAGACCCAGTACTTC,CASSSLYGTEETQYF,TRBV5-6,TRBJ2-5,many,TRBD1
TGCAGTGCTGCCTCCCTAGCGGGAGGGGACGAGCAGTACTTC,CSAASLAGGDEQYF,TRBV20-1,TRBJ2-7,many,TRBD2
TGTGCCAGCAGCTTAGAAGATCGGTTTTACATTCAGTACTTC,CASSLEDRFYIQYF,TRBV11-2,TRBJ2-4,many,-
TGTGCCAGCAGGTTAGCGGGACTCACAGATACGCAGTATTTT,CASRLAGLTDTQYF,TRBV12-3/TRBV12-4,TRBJ2-3,many,TRBD2
TGCGCCAGCAGCCAGCCAACCGGGACTGCTCAAGAGACCCAGTACTTC,CASSQPTGTAQETQYF,TRBV4-1,TRBJ2-5,many,-
TGTGCCAGCAGTCTACCGGGACAGGGCTACACCTTC,CASSLPGQGYTF,TRBV28,TRBJ1-2,many,TRBD1
TGTGCCAGCAGCCCGTTTATGACAGGGTACGAGCAGTACTTC,CASSPFMTGYEQYF,TRBV11-3,TRBJ2-7,few,TRBD1
TGTGCCAGCAGGACTAGCGTATTGGCCGGGGAGCTGTTTTTT,CASRTSVLAGELFF,TRBV28,TRBJ2-2,many,TRBD2